One and the same sample provided the 18 T cell receptor beta chains below, sequenced in a study of blood T cell repertoires in COVID-19. Some clones are missing from TCRdb's copy, which holds only in-frame ones; the method was immunoSEQ multiplex PCR. The sample lists more than 95,000 clones, about 80% seen once, with less than 9% in the top ten. What was sequenced was peripheral blood. The receptors stem from a man aged 65-85 years with active or convalescent COVID-19.

The DNA of the CDR3 is TGTGCCAGCAGTTCCGGACGGAGCTCAGGGGATAATTCACCCCTCCACTTT. Its translation: CASSSGRSSGDNSPLHF. The rearrangement uses TRBV7-9 and TRBJ1-6; D may be TRBD1 (6 bases). Trimming shortened V by 6 bases and J by 5 bases, and 20 bases separated the two germline ends. There are 17 residues in the CDR3. In germline, CDR1 is SEHNR, CDR2 FQNEAQ (reference sequence).

The J gene is TRBJ1-2, the V gene TRBV4-3; 8 bases are a match to TRBD1. Looked up from germline, CDR1 is LGHNA and CDR2 is YSLEER. CDR3 size: 15 residues. Trimming removed 2 bases from V and 3 bases from J; junction bases left unmatched: 5. The DNA for the CDR3 is TGCGCCAGCAGCCAAACTCAGGGGGCGGACTATGGCTACACCTTC. Amino acid sequence: CASSQTQGADYGYTF.

The chain is built from TRBV7-9 and TRBJ2-2; a possible D gene is TRBD2 (6 bases). This CDR3 comprises 15 residues. Trimming shortened V by 4 bases and J by 0 bases, and 9 bases separated the two germline ends. The germline V gene has CDR1 SEHNR and CDR2 FQNEAQ (reference sequence). The CDR3 nucleotides are TGTGCCAGCAGCTGGGGGGACCCGAACACCGGGGAGCTGTTTTTT. This gives the protein CASSWGDPNTGELFF.

The CDR3 bases are TGTGCCAGTAGCTCGGGGTTAGGGTCCTATAATTCACCCCTCCACTTT. Translating it yields CASSSGLGSYNSPLHF. The chain combines TRBV19 with TRBJ1-6; no clear D gene. Germline CDR1 LNHDA, CDR2 SQIVND (reference sequence). The germline V and J ends were trimmed by 6 bases and 1 base, with 13 bases remaining between them. The CDR3 is made up of 16 amino acids.

The V and J genes are TRBV3-1 (or the pseudogene TRBV3-2) and TRBJ1-3, with TRBD1 identical over 7 bases. CDR3 length: 15 amino acids. The V segment lost 5 bases and the J segment 2 bases; nucleotides outside the gene matches: 6. The germline V gene has CDR1 LGHDT and CDR2 YNNKEL (reference sequence). The CDR3 protein is CASSRGPQTGNTIYF. CDR3 DNA sequence: TGTGCCAGCAGCAGGGGGCCCCAAACTGGAAACACCATATATTTT.

In its sample, this clone was seen a few times. The chain carries TRBV7-2 and TRBJ1-1, with 8 bases matching TRBD1. After removal of 5 bases from V and 4 bases from J, the junction contained 3 bases not matched to a gene. Germline CDR1 reads SGHTA; CDR2 reads FQGNSA. The CDR3 contains 13 residues. Here the CDR3 reads CASSTGTGTEAFF. In nucleotides, the CDR3 is TGTGCCAGCAGCACCGGGACAGGCACTGAAGCTTTCTTT.

V usage is TRBV6-6 and J usage is TRBJ1-5, with TRBD1 matching over 10 bases. Germline V lookup: CDR1 MNHNY, CDR2 SVGAGI (reference sequence). The CDR3 spans 16 residues. V trimming: 4 bases; J trimming: 4 bases; junction bases outside the gene matches: 7. CDR3 residues: CASSFRTGGGNQPQHF. CDR3 coding DNA: TGTGCCAGCAGTTTTCGGACAGGGGGAGGAAATCAGCCCCAGCATTTT.

The J gene is TRBJ2-7, the V gene TRBV10-3; D might be TRBD1 (6 bases). There are 12 residues in the CDR3. Trimming stripped 5 bases from V and 4 bases from J, with 9 bases between. Germline values: CDR1 ENHRY, CDR2 SYGVKD. The CDR3 loop reads CAISYDRYEQYF. In DNA, the CDR3 is TGTGCCATCAGTTACGACAGGTACGAGCAGTACTTC.

This chain joins TRBV11-3 and TRBJ1-1; 9 nucleotides align to TRBD1. Losses at the gene ends were 5 bases for V and 5 bases for J; bases not matched to a gene: 9. The CDR3 consists of 15 residues. Germline V gene sequence: CDR1 SGHNT, CDR2 YENEEA. The DNA of the CDR3 is TGTGCCAGCAGCATACAAAAACAGGGGGCGACTGAAGCTTTCTTT. As protein: CASSIQKQGATEAFF.

The chain joins TRBV15 to TRBJ1-1; D is ambiguous. Deletions cut 1 base from V and 6 bases from J, with 6 bases between. The germline V gene has CDR1 LNHNV and CDR2 YYDKDF (reference sequence). This CDR3 region has 12 residues. The CDR3 region has the DNA TGTGCCACCAGCAGAGGAACGGCTGAAGCTTTCTTT. Translating gives CATSRGTAEAFF.

The V gene is TRBV18, the J gene TRBJ2-2, with D perhaps TRBD2 (7 bases). The ends were cut back, 6 bases at V and 1 base at J, with 18 bases in the middle. The CDR3 runs to 17 residues. CDR1 KGHSH and CDR2 LQKENI come from the germline V gene. The CDR3 nucleotides are TGTGCCAGCTCGACGGCCGACGGGGGGCTGAACACCGGGGAGCTGTTTTTT. This encodes CASSTADGGLNTGELFF.

This clone is a singleton in its sample. The rearrangement joins TRBV2 to TRBJ2-3; weak D call: TRBD1 (5 bases). This CDR3 region has 15 residues. Germline values: CDR1 SNHLY, CDR2 FYNNEI. V dropped 9 bases and J dropped 2 bases, with 18 bases sitting between them. The CDR3 bases are TGTGCCAGTACCCTCGACAGAATTACCACAGATACGCAGTATTTT. Translation gives CASTLDRITTDTQYF. The full variable domain, its missing parts supplied by reference TRBV2 and TRBJ2-3, is EPEVTQTPSHQVTQMGQEVILRCVPISNHLYFYWYRQILGQKVEFLVSFYNNEISEKSEIFDDQFSVERPDGSNFTLKIRSTKLEDSAMYFCASTLDRITTDTQYFGPGTRLTVL.

V gene TRBV7-9 combines with J gene TRBJ2-5; TRBD1 agrees at 7 bases. CDR1 and CDR2 (germline): SEHNR, FQNEAQ (reference sequence). The CDR3 loop spans 16 amino acids. V gave up 3 bases and J gave up 4 bases; unmatched junction bases: 11. The CDR3 sequence is CASSFTPATGRETQYF. CDR3 nucleotides: TGTGCCAGCAGCTTCACCCCCGCGACAGGGAGAGAGACCCAGTACTTC.

V usage is TRBV2 and J usage is TRBJ2-7, with 10 positions matching TRBD2. CDR1 is SNHLY, CDR2 FYNNEI, per germline. The J segment lost 4 bases and the V segment lost 7 bases, leaving 13 bases of the junction unmatched. The length of the CDR3 is 16 residues. Written as DNA, the CDR3 is TGTGCCAGCAAGCTGGGACAGCGGGGGGGGATTTACGAGCAGTACTTC. Its translation is CASKLGQRGGIYEQYF.

A single count supports this clone. The gene calls are TRBV11-2 and TRBJ2-7, with a tentative D call TRBD2 (5 bases). The CDR3 runs to 16 residues. V lost 1 base, J lost 1 base, and 14 bases lay in between. Germline V gene lookup returns CDR1 SGHAT and CDR2 FQNNGV. DNA of the CDR3: TGTGCCAGCAGCTTAGCCAGGAGGCTAGGTTCCTACGAGCAGTACTTC. Its protein is CASSLARRLGSYEQYF.

The chain carries TRBV6-1 and TRBJ2-7, with D perhaps matching TRBD1 (6 bases). Per the germline V gene, CDR1 is MNHNS and CDR2 is SASEGT. Trimming cost V 2 bases and J 2 bases, with 13 bases left between them. This CDR3 has 15 residues. The DNA of the CDR3 is TGTGCCAGCAGTGAACAGGGGCCAGGACCCTACGAGCAGTACTTC. Protein: CASSEQGPGPYEQYF.

V and J are TRBV6-2 or TRBV6-3 and TRBJ2-1; 10 positions agree with TRBD2. J lost 5 bases, V lost 4 bases, and 8 bases had no gene match. Germline V lookup: CDR1 MNHEY, CDR2 SVGEGT. The CDR3 is 16 amino acids. The CDR3 spells CASSSPSGRGNNEQFF. The CDR3 region has the DNA TGTGCCAGCAGTTCGCCTAGCGGGAGAGGTAACAATGAGCAGTTCTTC.

The chain combines TRBV5-4 with TRBJ2-2, with TRBD2 matching over 9 bases. CDR1 SGHNT and CDR2 YYREEE come from the germline V gene (reference sequence). There are 16 residues in the CDR3. V lost 0 bases and J lost 4; bases outside the gene matches: 4. The CDR3 DNA sequence: TGTGCCAGCAGCTTGGGGCTAGCGGGACCCACCGGGGAGCTGTTTTTT. Encoded protein: CASSLGLAGPTGELFF.